These 20 T cell receptor beta chains came from one sample sequenced in a study of a mutant IDH1 vaccine in newly diagnosed glioma. Only in-frame clones appear in the TCRdb table, and some are missing; sequencing was by immunoSEQ multiplex PCR. The sample includes 31,000 or so clones, approximately 77% of them seen just once. No antigen has been assigned to these receptors. Time point indicated: week 35, safety follow-up. All doses held 300 ug of mutant IDH1 20-mer peptide, with topical imiquimod. Source: PBMCs, taken from a glioma patient whose treatment included an IDH1 peptide vaccine. These receptors were taken from a young man with glioma.

The rearrangement uses TRBV5-1 and TRBJ1-2; 9 bases align to TRBD1. This CDR3 is built from 15 residues. The V gene end was trimmed by 4 bases and the J gene end by 6 bases; junction bases not matched to a gene: 10. The germline gives CDR1 SGHRS, CDR2 YFSETQ. DNA of the CDR3: TGCGCCAGCAGCCCATCCCAGGGACAGGGCGATGGCTACACCTTC. This sequence encodes CASSPSQGQGDGYTF.

The rearrangement links TRBV29-1 to TRBJ1-1, with D possibly being TRBD1 (5 bases). CDR1 and CDR2 from the germline V gene are SQVTM and ANQGSEA. Trimming took 3 bases from V and 0 from J, leaving 8 bases between them. This CDR3 region has 13 residues. This CDR3 is CSVDHRMNTEAFF. CDR3 nucleotides: TGCAGCGTTGACCACAGGATGAACACTGAAGCTTTCTTT.

The chain has TRBV2 and TRBJ1-2; D is unclear. V was pared by 3 bases and J by 6 bases, with 5 bases between. Germline-derived CDR1 and CDR2 are SNHLY and FYNNEI. The CDR3 has 11 amino acids. The CDR3 bases are TGTGCCAGCAGTGATCGGGATGGCTACACCTTC. This sequence encodes CASSDRDGYTF.

The chain couples TRBV13 to TRBJ2-3; possibly TRBD2 for D (5 bases). The CDR3 is 17 residues long. Germline-derived CDR1 and CDR2 are PRHDT and FYEKMQ (reference sequence). The ends were cut back, 5 bases at V and 1 base at J, with 19 bases in the middle. CDR3 nucleotide sequence: TGTGCCAGCAGCATGATGAGGGTAGGCCCTGGCACAGATACGCAGTATTTT. Encoded protein: CASSMMRVGPGTDTQYF.

J is TRBJ2-7 and V is TRBV6-1, with D perhaps matching TRBD1 or TRBD2 (5 bases each). Trimming removed 6 bases from V and 1 base from J, with 10 bases in between. CDR3 length equals 13 residues. The germline V gene has CDR1 MNHNS and CDR2 SASEGT. The CDR3, as DNA: TGTGCCAGCAGCCTGGGGGAGTCCTACGAGCAGTACTTC. Amino acid sequence: CASSLGESYEQYF.

The rearrangement links TRBV4-1 to TRBJ2-1; no definite D call. Germline V CDR1 and CDR2: MGHRA, YSYEKL. This CDR3 contains 12 residues. Trimming removed 4 bases at V and 0 bases at J, with 1 base between. Here the CDR3 reads CASSLSYNEQFF. CDR3 DNA: TGCGCCAGCAGCCTCTCCTACAATGAGCAGTTCTTC.

This chain joins TRBV14 and TRBJ2-7; unclear D gene. The V and J ends lost 4 bases and 7 bases respectively, with 23 bases between them. Germline CDR1 SGHDN, CDR2 FVKESK. The CDR3 has 16 amino acids. For the CDR3, the DNA is TGTGCCAGCAGCCGACCGACGGGCCCCGAGTCTCAAGAGCAGTACTTC. Encoded protein: CASSRPTGPESQEQYF.

V usage is TRBV5-4 and J usage is TRBJ2-7; 7 nucleotides agree with TRBD2. The CDR3 runs to 15 residues. Looked up from germline, CDR1 is SGHNT and CDR2 is YYREEE (reference sequence). Germline trimming cut 4 bases from V and 0 bases from J; bases unmatched to any gene: 7. The CDR3 region is CASSLRASGSYEQYF. The CDR3 nucleotides are TGTGCCAGCAGCCTTAGGGCTAGCGGCTCCTACGAGCAGTACTTC.

V usage is TRBV29-1 and J usage is TRBJ2-3; 12 positions match TRBD2. The length of the CDR3 is 16 residues. The germline V gene encodes CDR1 SQVTM and CDR2 ANQGSEA. Losses at the gene ends were 0 bases for V and 5 bases for J; bases not matched to a gene: 6. Here the CDR3 reads CSVEDTLAGGGDTQYF. The CDR3 nucleotides read TGCAGCGTTGAAGATACACTAGCGGGGGGTGGAGATACGCAGTATTTT.

The genes are TRBV7-2 and TRBJ2-7; D not resolved. The CDR3 runs 13 residues. CDR1 and CDR2 (germline): SGHTA, FQGNSA. V dropped 6 bases and J dropped 2 bases, with 11 bases sitting between them. CDR3 DNA sequence: TGTGCCAGCAGACCAGTCCTGCCCTACGAGCAGTACTTC. This encodes CASRPVLPYEQYF.

In its sample, this clone was seen a few times. The V gene is TRBV5-6, the J gene TRBJ1-2; TRBD1 aligns across 7 bases. The CDR3 length is 13 residues. Unmatched junction bases numbered 5, after V lost 3 bases and J lost 6 bases. Germline V gives CDR1 SGHDT, CDR2 YYEEEE. The CDR3 sequence: CASSSYRGDGYTF. CDR3 DNA sequence: TGTGCCAGCAGCTCCTACAGGGGCGATGGCTACACCTTC. Complete variable domain (other parts from reference TRBV5-6 and TRBJ1-2): DAGVTQSPTHLIKTRGQQVTLRCSPKSGHDTVSWYQQALGQGPQFIFQYYEEEERQRGNFPDRFSGHQFPNYSSELNVNALLLGDSALYLCASSSYRGDGYTFGSGTRLTVV.

The table lists this clone with a few counts. The V gene is TRBV19, the J gene TRBJ1-1; 7 positions agree with TRBD1. Trimming took 4 bases from V and 6 from J; bases not matched to a gene: 8. This CDR3 is built from 14 residues. CDR1 and CDR2 from the germline V gene are LNHDA and SQIVND (reference sequence). The CDR3 nucleotides read TGTGCCAGTAGTACCCCAGGGGGACTAGCTGAAGCTTTCTTT. Translated, it gives CASSTPGGLAEAFF.

Sample share makes this clone medium-sized. This chain uses TRBV27 with TRBJ2-7, with D maybe TRBD2 (6 bases). Per germline, CDR1 MNHEY and CDR2 SMNVEV (reference sequence). V lost 6 bases and J 6 bases, leaving 15 bases between the germline ends. This CDR3 has 13 residues. CDR3 loop: CASSYTSGGEQYF. CDR3 coding DNA: TGTGCCAGCAGCTACACTTCCGGGGGCGAGCAGTACTTC.

V is TRBV6-5 and J is TRBJ1-3; 9 nucleotides line up with TRBD1. CDR1 and CDR2 from the germline V gene are MNHEY and SVGAGI. The CDR3 contains 14 residues. Trimming cost V 6 bases and J 6 bases; bases outside gene matches: 6. The CDR3 sequence is CASSNGQGINTIYF. For the CDR3, the DNA is TGTGCCAGCAGCAACGGACAGGGGATAAACACCATATATTTT.

J is TRBJ2-3 and V is TRBV7-9; no reliable D call. V shed 1 base and J shed 4 bases, with 12 bases lying between them. The length of the CDR3 is 15 residues. Germline V gene lookup returns CDR1 SEHNR and CDR2 FQNEAQ (reference sequence). The CDR3 protein is CASSLVTEIPDTQYF. Written as DNA, the CDR3 is TGTGCCAGCAGCTTAGTCACAGAAATCCCAGATACGCAGTATTTT. The full variable domain, in which reference TRBV7-9 and TRBJ2-3 provide the parts outside the CDR3, is DTGVSQNPRHKITKRGQNVTFRCDPISEHNRLYWYRQTLGQGPEFLTYFQNEAQLEKSRLLSDRFSAERPKGSFSTLEIQRTEQGDSAMYLCASSLVTEIPDTQYFGPGTRLTVL.

The rearrangement links TRBV6-5 to TRBJ2-1, with D possibly being TRBD2 (6 bases). Trimming cost V 5 bases and J 3 bases, with 14 bases left between them. The CDR3 is 15 amino acids. The V gene's germline CDR1 is MNHEY and CDR2 SVGAGI. CDR3: CASSPGTLNYNEQFF. For the CDR3, the DNA is TGTGCCAGCAGTCCCGGGACTTTGAACTACAATGAGCAGTTCTTC.

The chain is built from TRBV4-2 and TRBJ1-4, with D unclear. This CDR3 contains 16 residues. Trimming took 4 bases from V and 0 from J, leaving 12 bases between them. Germline V gives CDR1 LGHNA, CDR2 YNFKEQ. CDR3 coding DNA: TGTGCCAGCAGCCTAGCTCCTATCTCAACTAATGAAAAACTGTTTTTT. This codes for CASSLAPISTNEKLFF.

The rearrangement joins TRBV6-5 to TRBJ1-5; possibly TRBD1 for D (5 bases). V lost 2 bases, J lost 3 bases, and 8 bases lay in between. Germline V gene data show CDR1 as MNHEY and CDR2 as SVGAGI. The CDR3 runs to 14 residues. CDR3 region: CASSYGGDNQPQHF. In nucleotides, the CDR3 is TGTGCCAGCAGTTACGGAGGGGACAATCAGCCCCAGCATTTT.

This clone was observed once. This chain links TRBV9 with TRBJ1-1, with TRBD1 matching 7 bases. V lost 0 bases and J lost 10; bases outside the gene matches: 6. Germline V gene lookup returns CDR1 SGDLS and CDR2 YYNGEE. This CDR3 contains 13 residues. DNA of the CDR3: TGTGCCAGCAGCGTAGGTGACAGGGAGTTAGCTTTCTTT. This translates into CASSVGDRELAFF. The full variable domain, completed using reference TRBV9 and TRBJ1-1, is DSGVTQTPKHLITATGQRVTLRCSPRSGDLSVYWYQQSLDQGLQFLIQYYNGEERAKGNILERFSAQQFPDLHSELNLSSLELGDSALYFCASSVGDRELAFFGQGTRLTVV.

The V gene is TRBV19, the J gene TRBJ2-7; 9 positions match TRBD2. The CDR3 has 15 residues. Germline CDR1 LNHDA, CDR2 SQIVND (reference sequence). With V trimmed by 5 bases and J by 2 bases, 7 bases remained unmatched. The CDR3 region is CASSPGRGRAYEQYF. DNA of the CDR3: TGTGCCAGTAGTCCAGGACGCGGGAGGGCCTACGAGCAGTACTTC.